This T cell receptor beta chain was observed in a study of low-dose radiotherapy and immunotherapy resistance in tumors. The overall study: Over 26 weeks, cohort 2 got 1 Gy every two weeks, reaching 13 Gy. Daily oral aspirin at 300 mg began on cycle 1 day 1 and lasted four cycles.

Over 20 PCR cycles, TCRs were amplified from a constant-region primer and V-primer adapter. Amplification of isolated mRNA was accomplished via in vitro transcription. TCRdb passed the reads through MiXCR, listing each CDR3 protein once. Here the sample spans about 50,000 distinct CDR3 sequences, 12% being singletons. This clonotype was counted at least ten times. Germline CDR1 reads SGHTA; CDR2 reads FQGTGA. Trimming cost V 5 bases and J 15 bases, with 23 bases left between them. The CDR3 has 14 residues. Time point here: before trial treatment. Donors were administered nivolumab, ipilimumab, aspirin and low-dose cyclophosphamide, together with low-dose radiotherapy.

This receptor was taken from a female donor with ovarian cancer. This rearrangement joins TRBV7-3 to TRBJ2-1; D might be TRBD1 or TRBD2, each matching 5 bases. The sequenced sample was PBMCs, obtained before treatment. The CDR3 region is CASSPFGQGVSWFF. Written as DNA, the CDR3 is TGTGCCAGCAGCCCCTTTGGGCAGGGAGTGTCTTGGTTCTTC.